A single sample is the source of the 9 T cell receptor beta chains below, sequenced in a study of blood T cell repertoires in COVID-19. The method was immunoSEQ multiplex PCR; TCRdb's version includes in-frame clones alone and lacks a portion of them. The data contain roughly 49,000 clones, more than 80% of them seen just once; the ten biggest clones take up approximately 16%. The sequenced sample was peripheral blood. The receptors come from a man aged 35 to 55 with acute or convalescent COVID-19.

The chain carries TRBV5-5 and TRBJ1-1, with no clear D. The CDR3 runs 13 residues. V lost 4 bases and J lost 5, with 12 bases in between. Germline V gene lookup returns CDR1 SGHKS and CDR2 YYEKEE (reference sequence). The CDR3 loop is CASSTAGRTEAFF. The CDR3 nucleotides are TGTGCCAGCAGCACGGCGGGTCGGACTGAAGCTTTCTTT.

DNA for the CDR3: TGTGCCTGGAGTGTATCCAACTCCTACGAGCAGTACGTC. Its translation: CAWSVSNSYEQYV. The gene calls are TRBV30 and TRBJ2-7, with no clear D. V lost 0 bases and J lost 0, with 6 bases in between. The CDR3 runs 13 residues. Germline CDR1 GTSNPN, CDR2 SVGIG (reference sequence).

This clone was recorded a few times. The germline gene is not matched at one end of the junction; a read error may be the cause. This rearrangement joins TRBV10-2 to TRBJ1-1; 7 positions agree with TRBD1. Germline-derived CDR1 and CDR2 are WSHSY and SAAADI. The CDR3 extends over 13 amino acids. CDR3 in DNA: TGCGCCAGCAATGAGGGGGCGAACACTGAAGCTTTCTTT. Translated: CASNEGANTEAFF.

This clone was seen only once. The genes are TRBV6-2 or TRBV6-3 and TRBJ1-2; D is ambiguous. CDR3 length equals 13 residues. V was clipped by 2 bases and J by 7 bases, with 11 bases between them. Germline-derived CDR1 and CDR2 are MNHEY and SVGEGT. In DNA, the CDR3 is TGTGCCAGCAGTTACGGAGGGAGGTCTGGCTACACCTTC. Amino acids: CASSYGGRSGYTF.

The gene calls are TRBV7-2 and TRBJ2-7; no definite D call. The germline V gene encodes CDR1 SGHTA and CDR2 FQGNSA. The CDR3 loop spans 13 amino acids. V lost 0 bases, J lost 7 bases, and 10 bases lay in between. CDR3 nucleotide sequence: TGTGCCAGCAGCTTAGCCGCCCGGTGGGAGCAGTACGTC. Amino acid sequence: CASSLAARWEQYV.

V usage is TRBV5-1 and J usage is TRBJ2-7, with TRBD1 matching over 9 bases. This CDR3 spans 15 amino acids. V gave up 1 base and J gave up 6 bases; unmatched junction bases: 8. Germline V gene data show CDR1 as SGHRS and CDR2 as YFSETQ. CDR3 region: CASSLSTGGSAEQYF. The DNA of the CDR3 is TGCGCCAGCAGCTTGTCGACAGGGGGTTCTGCCGAGCAGTACTTC.

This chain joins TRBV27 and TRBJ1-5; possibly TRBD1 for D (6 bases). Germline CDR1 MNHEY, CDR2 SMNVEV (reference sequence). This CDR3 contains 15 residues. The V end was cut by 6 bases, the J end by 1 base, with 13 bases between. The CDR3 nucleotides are TGTGCCAGCAGACGAGGACAGACCAGCAATCAGCCCCAGCATTTT. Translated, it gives CASRRGQTSNQPQHF.

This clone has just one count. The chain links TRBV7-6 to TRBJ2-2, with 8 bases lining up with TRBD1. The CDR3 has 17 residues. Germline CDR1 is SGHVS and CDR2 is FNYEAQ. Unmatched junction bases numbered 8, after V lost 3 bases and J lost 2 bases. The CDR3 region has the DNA TGTGCCAGCAGCTTGGAAACAGGGGGTATTAACACCGGGGAGCTGTTTTTT. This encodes CASSLETGGINTGELFF. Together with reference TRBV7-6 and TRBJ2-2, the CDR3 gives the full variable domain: GAGVSQSPRYKVTKRGQDVALRCDPISGHVSLYWYRQALGQGPEFLTYFNYEAQQDKSGLPNDRFSAERPEGSISTLTIQRTEQRDSAMYRCASSLETGGINTGELFFGEGSRLTVL.

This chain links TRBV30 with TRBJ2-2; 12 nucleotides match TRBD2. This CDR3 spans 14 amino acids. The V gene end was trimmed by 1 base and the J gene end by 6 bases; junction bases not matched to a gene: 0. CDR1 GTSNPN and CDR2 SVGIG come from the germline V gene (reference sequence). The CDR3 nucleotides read TGTGCCTGGAGTGGGACTAGCGGGGCCGGGGAGCTGTTTTTT. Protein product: CAWSGTSGAGELFF.